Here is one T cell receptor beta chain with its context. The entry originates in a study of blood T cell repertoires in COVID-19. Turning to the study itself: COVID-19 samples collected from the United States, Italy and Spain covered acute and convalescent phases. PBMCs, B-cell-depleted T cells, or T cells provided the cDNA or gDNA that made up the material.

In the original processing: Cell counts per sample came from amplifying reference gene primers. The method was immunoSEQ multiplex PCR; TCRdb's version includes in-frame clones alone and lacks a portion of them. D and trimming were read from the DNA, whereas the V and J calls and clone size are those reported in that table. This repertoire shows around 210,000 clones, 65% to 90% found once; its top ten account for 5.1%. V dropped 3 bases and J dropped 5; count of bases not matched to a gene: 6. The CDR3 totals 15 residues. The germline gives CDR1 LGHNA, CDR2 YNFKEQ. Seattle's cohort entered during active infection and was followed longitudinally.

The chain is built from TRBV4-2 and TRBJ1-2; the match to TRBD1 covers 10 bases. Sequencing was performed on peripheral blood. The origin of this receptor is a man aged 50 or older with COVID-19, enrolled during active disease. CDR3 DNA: TGTGCCAGCAGCCACGAGGGACAGGGGTGGTATGGCTACACCTTC. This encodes CASSHEGQGWYGYTF.